The TCR beta chain described here comes from a study of blood T cell repertoires in COVID-19. Method: immunoSEQ multiplex PCR; TCRdb's copy keeps in-frame clones and lacks some. This table holds about 150,000 clones, around 78% found once. This CDR3 is 15 amino acids long. CDR1 is SGHTA and CDR2 is FQGNSA in the germline V gene. V shed 4 bases, J shed 6 bases, and the junction held 5 bases outside the gene matches. The rearrangement joins TRBV7-2 to TRBJ2-7; TRBD2 aligns across 14 bases. The sample consisted of peripheral blood. This clonotype was obtained from a man older than 75 with acute or convalescent COVID-19. CDR3 protein: CASSSGTSGGIEQYF. CDR3 sequence (DNA): TGTGCCAGCAGCTCGGGGACTAGCGGGGGAATCGAGCAGTACTTC. Combining the CDR3 with reference TRBV7-2 and TRBJ2-7 gives the whole variable domain GAGVSQSPSNKVTEKGKDVELRCDPISGHTALYWYRQSLGQGLEFLIYFQGNSAPDKSGLPSDRFSAERTGGSVSTLTIQRTQQEDSAVYLCASSSGTSGGIEQYFGPGTRLTVT.